This TCR beta chain was profiled in a study of blood T cell repertoires in COVID-19. The assay was immunoSEQ multiplex PCR, and TCRdb's table has in-frame clones only and misses some. Of about 190,000 clones in the sample, over 70% were seen once. Sequences were obtained from peripheral blood. The receptor was isolated from a man aged 60-69 years with active or convalescent COVID-19.

CDR3 region: CASYRILQFF. The CDR3 coding sequence is TGTGCCAGTTACAGGATTTTGCAGTTCTTC. This sequence joins TRBV6-5 and TRBJ2-1; D might be TRBD1 (5 bases). V lost 9 bases to trimming and J lost 12 bases, with 12 bases between them. The CDR3 spans 10 residues. CDR1 is MNHEY and CDR2 is SVGAGI in the germline V gene.